Each of the 2 T cell receptor beta chains below was sequenced from the same sample in a study of cytotoxic CD8 clonotypes in ibrutinib-treated CLL (dated by TCRdb to about 2021). What this sample's time point label stands for: approximately 11 months on ibrutinib. Library preparation used the immunoSEQ multiplex PCR assay. TCRdb re-hosts the immuneACCESS table, in-frame sequences only. Its copies lack some clones; in the studies checked, an unresolved V gene accounts for under half of them, and the cause for the rest is not known. The sample records over 200,000 clones, 75% to 85% of which are singletons. The ten top clones hold 11% of the sample. The source material was PBMCs, sampled after 12 months of ibrutinib treatment. These receptors were taken from a human donor with chronic lymphocytic leukemia.

V and J are TRBV15 and TRBJ2-7, with unresolved D. V was pared by 3 bases and J by 4 bases, with 13 bases between. The CDR3 is 14 residues long. Germline CDR1 and CDR2: LNHNV and YYDKDF (reference sequence). The CDR3 nucleotides read TGTGCCACCAGCAGTTGGGATCGTGAGTACGAGCAGTACTTC. Translation gives CATSSWDREYEQYF. Looking up the rest from reference TRBV15 and TRBJ2-7 gives the full variable domain: DAMVIQNPRYQVTQFGKPVTLSCSQTLNHNVMYWYQQKSSQAPKLLFHYYDKDFNNEADTPDNFQSRRPNTSFCFLDIRSPGLGDTAMYLCATSSWDREYEQYFGPGTRLTVT.

This clone was observed a handful of times. The J gene is TRBJ2-1, the V gene TRBV7-8, with TRBD2 matching 10 bases. Germline V gene sequence: CDR1 SGHVS, CDR2 FQNEAQ. J lost 7 bases, V lost 5 bases, and 8 bases had no gene match. CDR3 length: 15 amino acids. This CDR3 is CASSRPGTSENEQFF. In DNA form, the CDR3 reads TGTGCCAGCAGCCGACCCGGGACTAGCGAAAATGAGCAGTTCTTC.